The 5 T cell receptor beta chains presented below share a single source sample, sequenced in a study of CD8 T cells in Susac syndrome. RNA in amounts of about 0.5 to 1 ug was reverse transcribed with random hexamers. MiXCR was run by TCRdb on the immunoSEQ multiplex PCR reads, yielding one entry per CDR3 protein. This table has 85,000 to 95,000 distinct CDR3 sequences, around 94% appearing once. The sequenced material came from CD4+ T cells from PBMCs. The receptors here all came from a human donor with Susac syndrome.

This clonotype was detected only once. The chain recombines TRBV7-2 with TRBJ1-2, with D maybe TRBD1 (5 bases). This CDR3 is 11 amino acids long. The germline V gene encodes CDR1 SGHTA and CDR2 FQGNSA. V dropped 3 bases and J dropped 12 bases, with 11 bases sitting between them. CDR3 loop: CASSLFRDHTF. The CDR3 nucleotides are TGTGCCAGCAGCTTGTTCCGGGACCACACCTTC.

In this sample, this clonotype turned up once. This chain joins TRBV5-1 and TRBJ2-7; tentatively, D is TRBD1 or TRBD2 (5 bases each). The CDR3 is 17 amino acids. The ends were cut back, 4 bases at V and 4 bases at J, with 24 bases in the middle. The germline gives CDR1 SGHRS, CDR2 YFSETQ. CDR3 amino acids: CASSPGWDLLKDYEQYF. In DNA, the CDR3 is TGCGCCAGCAGCCCAGGCTGGGACCTCTTGAAGGATTACGAGCAGTACTTC.

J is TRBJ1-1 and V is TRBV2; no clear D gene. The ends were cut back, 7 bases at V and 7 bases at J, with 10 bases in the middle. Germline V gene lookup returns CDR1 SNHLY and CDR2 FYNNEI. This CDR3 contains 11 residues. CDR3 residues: CASKEALEAFF. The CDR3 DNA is TGTGCCAGCAAGGAGGCACTTGAAGCTTTCTTT.

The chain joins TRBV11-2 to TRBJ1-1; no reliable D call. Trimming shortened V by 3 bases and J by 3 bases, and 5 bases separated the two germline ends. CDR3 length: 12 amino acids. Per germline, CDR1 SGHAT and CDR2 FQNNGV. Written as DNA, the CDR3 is TGTGCCAGCAGCTTCCACGACACTGAAGCTTTCTTT. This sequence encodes CASSFHDTEAFF.

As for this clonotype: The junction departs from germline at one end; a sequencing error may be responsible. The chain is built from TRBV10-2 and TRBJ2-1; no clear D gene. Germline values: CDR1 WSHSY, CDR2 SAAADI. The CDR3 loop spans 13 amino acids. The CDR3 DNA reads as TGCGCCAGCAGGGAGTCCGCATCCAATGAGCAGTTCTTC. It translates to CASRESASNEQFF.